The present entry profiles one T cell receptor (beta chain) with its context. The sample belongs to a study of blood T cell repertoires in COVID-19. V lost 0 bases and J lost 4, with 13 bases in between. Germline CDR1 and CDR2: SGHRS and YFSETQ. CDR3 size: 15 residues. Using immunoSEQ multiplex PCR, the repertoire was profiled, and TCRdb retains in-frame clones only, with some absent. The repertoire holds 9,900 or so clones, with around 87% as singletons. Sequencing was performed on peripheral blood. The TCR was taken from a human donor in a cohort sampled during active COVID-19. The genes are TRBV5-1 and TRBJ1-2; D is perhaps TRBD1 (5 bases). The CDR3 DNA reads TGCGCCAGCAGCTTGGGGGGCAGCGAAAGCTATGGCTACACCTTC. This sequence encodes CASSLGGSESYGYTF.